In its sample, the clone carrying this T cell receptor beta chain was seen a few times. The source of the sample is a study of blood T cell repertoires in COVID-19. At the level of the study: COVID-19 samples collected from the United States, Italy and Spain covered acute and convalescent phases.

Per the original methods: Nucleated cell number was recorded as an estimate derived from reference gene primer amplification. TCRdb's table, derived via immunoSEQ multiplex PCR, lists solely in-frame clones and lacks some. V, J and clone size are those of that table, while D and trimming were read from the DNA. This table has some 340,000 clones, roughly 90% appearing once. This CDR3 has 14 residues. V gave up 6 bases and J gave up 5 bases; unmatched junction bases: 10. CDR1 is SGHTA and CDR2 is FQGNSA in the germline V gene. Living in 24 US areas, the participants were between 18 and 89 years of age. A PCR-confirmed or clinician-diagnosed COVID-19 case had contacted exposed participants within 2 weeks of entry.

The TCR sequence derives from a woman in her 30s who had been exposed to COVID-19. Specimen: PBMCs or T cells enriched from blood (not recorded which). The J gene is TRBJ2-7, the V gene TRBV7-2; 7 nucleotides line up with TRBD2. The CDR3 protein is CASSLKAGKDEQYF. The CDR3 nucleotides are TGTGCCAGCAGTCTTAAAGCGGGGAAGGACGAGCAGTACTTC.